This passage covers 6 T cell receptor beta chains from one sample sequenced in a study of blood T cell repertoires in COVID-19. Some clones are missing from TCRdb's copy, which holds only in-frame ones; the method was immunoSEQ multiplex PCR. The sample carries some 150,000 clones, approximately 80% recorded once. The sequenced material came from peripheral blood. The source of these receptors is a woman aged 40 to 49 with active or convalescent COVID-19.

This clone has a single count. This chain links TRBV5-4 with TRBJ1-4; tentatively, D is TRBD1 (6 bases). Germline V gene sequence: CDR1 SGHNT, CDR2 YYREEE (reference sequence). The CDR3 spans 14 residues. The V end lost 2 bases, the J end lost 8 bases, and 13 bases lay between the germline ends. This CDR3 reads CASSLQGGEEKLFF. DNA for the CDR3: TGTGCCAGCAGCTTACAGGGAGGGGAAGAAAAACTGTTTTTT.

The rearrangement uses TRBV5-1 and TRBJ2-3; unclear D gene. Germline lookup yields CDR1 SGHRS and CDR2 YFSETQ. Trimming pared 0 bases from V and 0 bases from J, leaving 8 bases between. CDR3 length: 15 amino acids. CDR3 bases: TGCGCCAGCAGCTTGGCCAGTGTTAGCACAGATACGCAGTATTTT. The encoded protein is CASSLASVSTDTQYF.

The chain couples TRBV15 to TRBJ1-4; 7 bases are shared with TRBD1. The CDR3 is 14 residues long. Germline V lookup: CDR1 LNHNV, CDR2 YYDKDF (reference sequence). Germline trimming cut 3 bases from V and 3 bases from J; bases unmatched to any gene: 1. This CDR3 is CATSRDRPNEKLFF. For the CDR3, the DNA is TGTGCCACCAGCAGGGACAGGCCTAATGAAAAACTGTTTTTT.

This sequence joins TRBV27 and TRBJ2-7; tentative D call: TRBD2 (5 bases). Between the trimmed V and J ends, which lost 6 bases and 3 bases, there was a span of 12 bases. The CDR3 loop spans 13 amino acids. Germline V gene data show CDR1 as MNHEY and CDR2 as SMNVEV (reference sequence). CDR3 DNA sequence: TGTGCCAGCAGCCCCGCCGAGGGCTACGAGCAGTACTTC. It translates to CASSPAEGYEQYF.

The chain combines TRBV7-6 with TRBJ1-4; 9 bases match TRBD1. Germline lookup yields CDR1 SGHVS and CDR2 FNYEAQ. V shed 6 bases and J 8 bases; nucleotides not matched to a gene: 10. The CDR3 has 15 amino acids. This chain's CDR3 is CASRGLDRGFEKLFF. The CDR3 region has the DNA TGTGCCAGCAGGGGACTGGACAGGGGCTTCGAAAAACTGTTTTTT.

The J gene is TRBJ1-5, the V gene TRBV3-1 (or the pseudogene TRBV3-2); 9 bases are a match to TRBD1. After removal of 0 bases from V and 5 bases from J, the junction contained 2 bases not matched to a gene. This CDR3 has 15 amino acids. Germline V gene lookup returns CDR1 LGHDT and CDR2 YNNKEL (reference sequence). In DNA form, the CDR3 reads TGTGCCAGCAGCCAAGATGGGACAGGGCATCAGCCCCAGCATTTT. Amino acids: CASSQDGTGHQPQHF.